This T cell receptor beta chain was recovered during a study of cytomegalovirus exposure and HLA in healthy donors (dated 2017 in TCRdb). The study in broad terms: In an earlier analysis of around 540 of the donors, 250 to 300 Gb of sequence data and 117 million unique TCR beta sequences from some 170 million T cells were reported. An early release covering 550 to 650 HLA-typed donors comprised 250 to 350 gigabases of sequencing data and approximately 80 million unique TCR sequences. Alongside the repertoire data, information on donor age, sex, ethnicity and CMV serostatus was compiled. On average, roughly 250,000 unique TCR beta nucleotide sequences were sequenced per donor among a few hundred genotyped donors of the cohort, with roughly 20% of those sequences being non-productive. The later analysis used no new phenotypic data to find candidate immune exposures, relying instead on TCR beta sequences and their occurrence across donors. HLA typing included class I and class II loci at four-digit resolution. An earlier analysis of nearly 600 of the donors applied high-throughput TCR beta sequencing to assess whether each TCR beta V gene segment acted as functional or pseudogenic. The number of donors typed differed by locus, with about 629-630 for A, B, C, DRB1 and DQB1, roughly 520 for DQA1, some 570 for DPA1, and 400 to 490 for DPB1. The study used immunosequencing to profile the T cell repertoires of approximately 690 subjects and linked those repertoires to cytomegalovirus serostatus. In a later analysis, previously published TCR beta repertoires from 666 donors were re-analyzed and high-resolution HLA genotyping was added so that TCR occurrence patterns could be studied. The study combined high-throughput TCR immunosequencing, statistical association of individual TCRs with disease status, and machine learning to predict cytomegalovirus infection status. The aim of the study was to test whether cataloging public T cell receptors could identify signatures of past pathogen exposure. All discovery cohort repertoires had been generated on a single sequencing platform. Of the roughly 410 genotyped donors, less than 85% were placed in the genetic ancestry cluster associated with self-reported Caucasian donors. A handful of DR-DQ haplotypes were handled as single units for association and clustering because linkage in the cohort was strong. In addition to the first cohort of approximately 670 subjects, a separate validation cohort of approximately 130 different subjects was used. In a later genetic analysis, genome-wide SNP genotypes for 398 of the 666 donors were used, and that subset was treated as a discovery cohort.

The method was the immunoSEQ multiplex PCR assay. For the multiplex PCR, a mixture combining 60 forward primers for TCR Vbeta segments and 13 reverse primers for TCR Jbeta segments was used. A multiplex PCR assay on genomic DNA amplified the CDR3 region of rearranged TCR beta genes. The Illumina HiSeq System was used to sequence the amplified TCR beta libraries as 87-base-pair reads. On the authors' methods: A later analysis tallied 75 million to 95 million unique TCR beta chains across the 600 to 700 repertoires, and around 10 million of those chains were shared by two or more donors. Raw reads were error-corrected and collapsed into unique sequences by a nearest-neighbor algorithm in which closely related sequences were merged to remove PCR and sequencing errors. V, D and J gene segments were assigned by aligning CDR3 sequences to IMGT reference sequences. Each retained sequence needed at least a six-nucleotide match to both a V gene segment and a J gene segment. Rearrangements were called productive when the CDR3 lacked stop codons and stayed in frame with V and J; all others were non-productive. CDR3 was defined according to IMGT convention as the region running from the second conserved V-encoded cysteine to the conserved J-encoded phenylalanine. In an earlier analysis of more than 550 of the donors, sequences lacking an unambiguous match to a single V gene segment were excluded. An earlier analysis of fewer than 750 of the donors called V segments functional above 56.7% productive rearrangements and segregating when the between-donor standard deviation exceeded 5%. A statistical classification framework was built to diagnose cytomegalovirus status from the catalog of TCR beta chain sequences. In a later analysis, V and J genes were assigned by comparing TCR nucleotide sequences against IMGT/GENE-DB human TR gene sequences. A later analysis assigned CDR3 sequences and most-parsimonious VDJ recombination scenarios with the TCRdist pipeline. A later analysis defined each TCR beta chain by its CDR3 amino acid sequence plus V-gene family, and excluded reads lacking a unique V-gene family. As a way to deal with suspected cross-contamination and a sequencing artifact, a later analysis dropped hundreds of nucleotide sequences that were highly shared and had low generation probability. For each public chain, a later analysis derived a clonal expansion index from normalized ranks of inferred template counts within each repertoire. Generation probabilities in a later analysis came from a VDJ recombination model fitted to out-of-frame rearrangements, and those results were checked against IGoR. Hypergeometric tests were used in a later analysis to score TCR-TCR, TCR-HLA and TCR-CMV co-occurrence, with a repertoire-size bias correction applied to the TCR pairs. In a later analysis, false discovery rates were estimated by permuting HLA or CMV assignments 20 times. In a later analysis, co-occurring TCRs were grouped using DBSCAN, with TCRdist sequence similarity added in when clustering inside HLA-allele-positive subsets. Co-occurrence clustering excluded repertoires with fewer than 30,000 or more than 120,000 public chains, plus five with anomalous nucleotide sharing. Here the immuneACCESS table is served through TCRdb, limited to in-frame sequences with V and J called. Missing clones are a known gap in these copies; in checked studies unresolved V genes cover under half, and the rest lacks a known reason. From that table come the V and J calls and clone size; the DNA was used to work out D and trimming. The table for this sample lists about 160,000 clones; approximately 84% of them were counted only once. Around 1% of the sample is held by the ten biggest clonotypes.

The cohort comprised 550 to 700 healthy bone marrow donors. All cohort members were sampled while nominally healthy, although unrecorded immune exposures were likely present. The donor tested CMV seronegative, placing the donor among the 352 seronegative members of the cohort. Each donor provided a peripheral blood sample, and peripheral blood mononuclear cells were used for TCR beta sequencing. Genomic DNA was extracted from the blood cell samples with the Qiagen DNeasy Blood Extraction Kit. A note on this clone: The antigen it binds to is not known. No much larger clonotype is one base removed from it; base qualities were not supplied.

General findings and caveats noted by the study authors: The classifier was reported to diagnose cytomegalovirus status with high specificity and sensitivity in both the original cohort and the validation cohort. V-gene and J-gene trimming of TCR beta chains was associated with a missense DCLRE1C variant in a later genetic analysis, and the association was replicated in an independent cohort. According to the authors, the approach could potentially be generalized to other disease states and immunological phenotypes. Three of the identified cytomegalovirus-associated TCR beta chains were confirmed in vitro to be specific for cytomegalovirus antigens. A later analysis found that TCR association rates varied across HLA loci, with DRB1 alleles showing the most associated TCRs and HLA-C alleles the fewest. Some IMGT-functional V segments, including TRBV6-2 and TRBV6-3, could not be distinguished by the 87-base-pair reads and were therefore excluded. Immune exposure information for the cohort was limited to CMV serostatus. A group of highly shared sequence variants was considered likely to be a technical artifact of the sequencing pipeline. A further reported finding was that TCR beta sequences accurately predicted the HLA-A and HLA-B alleles for most subjects in the first cohort. In this cohort, only TCR beta chains were sequenced, and detectable features were limited by the absence of alpha or paired-chain data. Because counts were too low, roughly 18 rarely observed V segments, including chromosome 9 orphons, were left out of the earlier analysis of 587 of the donors. A later analysis associated about 17,000 TCR beta sequences with specific HLA alleles at a false discovery rate of 0.05. A later analysis found that HLA-associated TCR beta chains were more clonally expanded and had lower generation probabilities than equally common non-associated chains. A total of 150 to 200 TCR beta chains were listed by the study as associated with cytomegalovirus. Because HLA typing was missing for some donors at each locus, association tests included only the typed subset. Broadly in line with IMGT annotations, most TCR beta V segments showed up in productive rearrangements about 87% or about 30% of the time in an earlier analysis of 587 of the donors. Several of the top co-occurrence clusters appeared to be linked to parvovirus B19, influenza, CMV and Epstein-Barr virus, according to a later analysis. Most TCR sequences were observed very rarely across donors, whereas some public TCRs were present in many individuals. When HLA alleles, especially DR and DQ, strongly co-occurred, attributing TCR associations to individual alleles was difficult. According to a later analysis, most CMV-associated TCR beta chains appeared to be HLA-restricted, and the HLA associations seemed to be driven largely by CMV exposure. Compared with the roughly 700-donor mean, donors in an Asian-associated ancestry cluster had fewer N-insertions in productive TCRs, according to a later genetic analysis. Linkage disequilibrium might explain the correlated functional status among segregating V segments, but an unknown experimental factor could not be excluded. The presence/absence analyses assumed that sequencing depth was roughly uniform across donors, and that assumption may not be true.

The CDR3 holds 16 amino acids from the cysteine to the phenylalanine. The CDR3 DNA has 48 bases and is translated from base 1. A distance of 20 bases separates the germline ends of V and J, which lose 7 bases and 4 bases respectively. For CDR1 and CDR2, the germline V gene lists MDHEN and SYDVKM. The V gene is TRBV28 and the J gene is TRBJ1-5; the D gene cannot be resolved reliably. The sample comprised PBMCs. This clonotype was obtained from a man aged 25 to 45 in good health and CMV-seronegative. The nucleotide sequence reads TGTGCCAGCACGCGGACTTCTGGGCGAATAAATCAGCCCCAGCATTTT. This encodes CASTRTSGRINQPQHF. Beyond the CDR3, the reference TRBV28 and TRBJ1-5 genes provide the residues; the full variable domain reads: DVKVTQSSRYLVKRTGEKVFLECVQDMDHENMFWYRQDPGLGLRLIYFSYDVKMKEKGDIPEGYSVSREKKERFSLILESASTNQTSMYLCASTRTSGRINQPQHFGDGTRLSIL.